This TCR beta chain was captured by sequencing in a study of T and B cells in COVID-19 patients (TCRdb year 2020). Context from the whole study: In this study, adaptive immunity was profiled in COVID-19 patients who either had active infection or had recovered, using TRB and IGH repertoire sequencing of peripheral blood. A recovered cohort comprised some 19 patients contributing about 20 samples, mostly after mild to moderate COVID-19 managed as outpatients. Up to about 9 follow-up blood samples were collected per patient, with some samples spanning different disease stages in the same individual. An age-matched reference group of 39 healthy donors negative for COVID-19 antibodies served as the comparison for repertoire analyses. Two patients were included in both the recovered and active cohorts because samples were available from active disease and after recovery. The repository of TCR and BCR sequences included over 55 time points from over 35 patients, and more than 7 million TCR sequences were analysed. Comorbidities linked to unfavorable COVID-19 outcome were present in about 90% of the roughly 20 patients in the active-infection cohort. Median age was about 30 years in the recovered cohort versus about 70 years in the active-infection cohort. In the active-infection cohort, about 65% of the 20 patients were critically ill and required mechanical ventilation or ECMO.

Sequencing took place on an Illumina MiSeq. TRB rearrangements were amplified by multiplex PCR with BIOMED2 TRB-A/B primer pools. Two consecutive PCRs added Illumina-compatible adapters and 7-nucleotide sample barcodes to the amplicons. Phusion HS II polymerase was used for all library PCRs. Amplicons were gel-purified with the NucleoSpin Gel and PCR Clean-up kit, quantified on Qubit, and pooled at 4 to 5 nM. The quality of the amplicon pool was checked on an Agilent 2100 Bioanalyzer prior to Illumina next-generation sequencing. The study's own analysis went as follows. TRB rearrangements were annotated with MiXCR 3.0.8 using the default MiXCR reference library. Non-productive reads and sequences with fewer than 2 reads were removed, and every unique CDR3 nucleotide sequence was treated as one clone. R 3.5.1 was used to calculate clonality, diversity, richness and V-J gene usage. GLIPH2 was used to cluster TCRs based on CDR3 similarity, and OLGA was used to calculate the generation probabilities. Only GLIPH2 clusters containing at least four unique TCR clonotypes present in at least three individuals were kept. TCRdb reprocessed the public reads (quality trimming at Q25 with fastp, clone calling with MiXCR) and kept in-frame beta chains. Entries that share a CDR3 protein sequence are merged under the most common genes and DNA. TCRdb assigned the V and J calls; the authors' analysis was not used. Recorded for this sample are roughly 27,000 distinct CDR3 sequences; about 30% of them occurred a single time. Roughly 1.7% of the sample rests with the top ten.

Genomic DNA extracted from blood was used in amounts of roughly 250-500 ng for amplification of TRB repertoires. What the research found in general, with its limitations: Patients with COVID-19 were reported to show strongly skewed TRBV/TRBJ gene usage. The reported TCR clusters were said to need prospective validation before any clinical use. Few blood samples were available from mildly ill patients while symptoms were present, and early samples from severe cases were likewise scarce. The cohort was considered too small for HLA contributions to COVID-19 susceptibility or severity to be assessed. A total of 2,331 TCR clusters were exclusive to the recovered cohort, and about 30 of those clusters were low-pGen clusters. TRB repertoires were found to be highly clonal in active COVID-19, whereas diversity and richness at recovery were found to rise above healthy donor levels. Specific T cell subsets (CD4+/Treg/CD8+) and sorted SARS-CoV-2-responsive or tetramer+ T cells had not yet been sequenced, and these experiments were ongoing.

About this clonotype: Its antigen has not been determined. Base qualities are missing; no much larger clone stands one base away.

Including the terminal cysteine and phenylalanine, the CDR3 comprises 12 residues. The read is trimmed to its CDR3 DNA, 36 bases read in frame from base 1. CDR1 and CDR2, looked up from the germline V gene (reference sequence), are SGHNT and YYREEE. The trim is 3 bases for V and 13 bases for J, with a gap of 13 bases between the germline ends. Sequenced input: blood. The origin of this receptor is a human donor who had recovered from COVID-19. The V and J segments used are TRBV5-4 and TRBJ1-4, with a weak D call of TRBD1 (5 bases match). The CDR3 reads CASSSGHDTLFF. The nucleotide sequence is TGTGCCAGCAGCTCTGGACACGACACACTGTTTTTT.